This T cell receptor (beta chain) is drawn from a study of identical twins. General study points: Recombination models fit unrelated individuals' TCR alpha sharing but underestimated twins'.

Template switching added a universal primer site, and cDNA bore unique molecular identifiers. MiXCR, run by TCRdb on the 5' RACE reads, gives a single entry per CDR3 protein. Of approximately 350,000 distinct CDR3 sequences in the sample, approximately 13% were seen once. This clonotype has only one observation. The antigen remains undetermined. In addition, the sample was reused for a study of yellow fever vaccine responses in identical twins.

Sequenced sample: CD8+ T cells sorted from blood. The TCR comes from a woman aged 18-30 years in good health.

CDR3 in amino acids: CASSFQTGTVKNIQYF. As DNA, the CDR3 is TGTGCCAGCAGCTTCCAAACCGGGACTGTCAAAAACATTCAGTACTTC. J is TRBJ2-4 and V is TRBV7-9; D perhaps matches TRBD2 (6 bases). Germline CDR1 and CDR2: SEHNR and FQNEAQ (reference sequence). The ends were cut back, 3 bases at V and 3 bases at J, with 15 bases in the middle. The CDR3 runs to 16 residues.